This T cell receptor (beta chain) was documented in a study of CD4 and CD8 cells across lung adenocarcinoma regions. TCRdb re-called the PCR reads through MiXCR, storing one row per CDR3 protein. The sample yields around 2,000 distinct CDR3 sequences, around 53% seen once. This clonotype ranks as medium-sized (0.01 to 0.1%). The CDR3 spans 17 residues. CDR1 WNHNN and CDR2 SYGVQD come from the germline V gene (reference sequence). Deletions cut 0 bases from V and 12 bases from J, with 26 bases between. The receptor's source is a female donor with lung adenocarcinoma. The CD4 and CD8 labels of this study may be unreliable. Sequenced material: CD4+ T cells from the center of a lung tumor. The V call is TRBV10-1, the J call TRBJ1-1, with D maybe TRBD1 (6 bases). CDR3 in amino acids: CASSESVPPLQGRISFF. As DNA, the CDR3 is TGCGCCAGCAGTGAGTCAGTCCCCCCCCTACAGGGTAGGATATCTTTCTTT.